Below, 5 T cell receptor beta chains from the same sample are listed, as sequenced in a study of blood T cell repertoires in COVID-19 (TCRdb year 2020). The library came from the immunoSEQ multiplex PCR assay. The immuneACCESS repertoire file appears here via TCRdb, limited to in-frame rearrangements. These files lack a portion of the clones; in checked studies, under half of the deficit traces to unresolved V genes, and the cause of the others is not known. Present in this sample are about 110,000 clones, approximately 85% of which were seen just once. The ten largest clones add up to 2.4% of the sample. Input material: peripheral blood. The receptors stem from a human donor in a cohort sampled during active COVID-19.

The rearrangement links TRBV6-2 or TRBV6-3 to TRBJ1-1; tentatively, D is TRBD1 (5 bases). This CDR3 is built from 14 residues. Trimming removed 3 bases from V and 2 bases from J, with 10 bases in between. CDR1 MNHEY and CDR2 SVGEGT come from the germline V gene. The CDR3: CASSYRTGNTEAFF. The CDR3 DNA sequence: TGTGCCAGCAGTTATCGTACAGGAAACACTGAAGCTTTCTTT.

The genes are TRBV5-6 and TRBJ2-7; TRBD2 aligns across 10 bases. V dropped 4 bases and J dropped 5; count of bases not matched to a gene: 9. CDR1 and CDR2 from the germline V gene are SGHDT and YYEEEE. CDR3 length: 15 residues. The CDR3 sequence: CASSLLGLAGDEQYF. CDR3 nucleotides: TGTGCCAGCAGCCTGCTCGGGCTAGCGGGAGACGAGCAGTACTTC. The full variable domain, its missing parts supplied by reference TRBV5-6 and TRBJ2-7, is DAGVTQSPTHLIKTRGQQVTLRCSPKSGHDTVSWYQQALGQGPQFIFQYYEEEERQRGNFPDRFSGHQFPNYSSELNVNALLLGDSALYLCASSLLGLAGDEQYFGPGTRLTVT.

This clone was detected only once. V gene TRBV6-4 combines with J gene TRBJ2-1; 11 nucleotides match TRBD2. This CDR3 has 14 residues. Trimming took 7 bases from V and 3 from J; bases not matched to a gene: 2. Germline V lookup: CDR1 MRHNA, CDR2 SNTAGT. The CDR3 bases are TGTGCCAGCAAGACTAGCGGGAACTACAATGAGCAGTTCTTC. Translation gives CASKTSGNYNEQFF.

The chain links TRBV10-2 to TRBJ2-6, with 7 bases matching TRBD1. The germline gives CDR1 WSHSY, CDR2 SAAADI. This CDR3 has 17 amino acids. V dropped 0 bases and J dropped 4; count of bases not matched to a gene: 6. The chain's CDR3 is CASSESTGAAGANVLTF. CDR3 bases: TGCGCCAGCAGTGAGTCTACAGGGGCTGCGGGGGCCAACGTCCTGACTTTC.

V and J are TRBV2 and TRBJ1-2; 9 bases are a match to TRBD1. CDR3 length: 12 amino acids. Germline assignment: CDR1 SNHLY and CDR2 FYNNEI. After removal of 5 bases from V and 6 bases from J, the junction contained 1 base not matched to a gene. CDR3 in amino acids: CASSRQGDGYTF. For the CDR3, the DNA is TGTGCCAGCAGTAGACAGGGGGATGGCTACACCTTC.